This T cell receptor (beta chain) is from a study of human T cells and chemical hapten exposure (dated by TCRdb to 2020 to 2023). A note on the overall study: For sensitization, 2% DPC in acetone was applied to an approximately 2 cm by approximately 2 cm area of upper inner arm skin. Throughout the roughly 26-week study period, patients were also given weekly therapeutic DPC doses on the scalp. Patch testing was performed on the upper back with Finn chambers containing 0.01% DPC, and the patch tests were scored after 6 days according to International Contact Dermatitis Research Group standards. The mostly female patient cohort included alopecia areata with under or over 50% scalp involvement, alopecia totalis and alopecia universalis. Libraries were pooled for sequencing, and variation in per-sample TCR yields was attributed mainly to small differences in library volumes within the pool. This study followed changes in the peripheral blood TCR repertoire in vivo during primary and secondary sensitization of alopecia patients to the hapten diphenylcyclopropenone (DPC). Blood samples were taken from patients before sensitization (week 0) and then at 2, 6 and about 24 weeks after DPC sensitization. Approximately 30 alopecia patients provided blood for TCR sequencing at one to four time points (pre-sensitization, 2, 6 and 24 weeks).

The library was generated by RACE. The run used a NextSeq 500. Library preparation attached unique molecular identifiers to individual cDNA molecules for quantitative, reproducible TCR counting. Both TCR alpha and TCR beta chains were sequenced from each blood RNA sample. In the source study's methods: A median of roughly 98,000 TCRs per sample was observed, with a range of 23,224 to 690,600. V, J and CDR3 annotation of the TCR reads was carried out using the Decombinator software suite. For PS versus PT1 abundance plots, all samples were subsampled to the same number of TCRs (28,000). Expanded TCRs were defined as absent before sensitization and observed at least eight times at the 2-week time point. The public reads were reanalyzed by TCRdb: fastp trimming at Q25, MiXCR alignment, in-frame beta chains only. A single entry per CDR3 protein holds the most common genes and DNA from its merged rows. The authors' filters were not applied to this entry. The sample includes under 400,000 distinct CDR3 sequences, with 4.5% to 6% observed a single time. The ten biggest clones cover just over 2.5% of the sample.

This specimen's time point label, interpreted: pre-sensitization, week 0. Per the publication, the treatment or condition label means: therapeutic diphenylcyclopropenone sensitization with weekly scalp DPC. Blood at each patch-test visit was drawn before the patch test was applied. Patients were considered eligible if aged 18 to 70, diagnosed with alopecia and deemed suitable for DPC therapy, and patients were excluded if pregnant. Total RNA was extracted from unfractionated whole blood that had been collected in Tempus Blood RNA tubes. On the study overall, not on this receptor specifically: Expanded TCRs formed significantly more large CDR3 similarity clusters than pre-sensitization or healthy control sets, consistent with antigen-driven responses. Repeated subsampling changed both the strength of the expansion versus patch-test correlation and the threshold at which that correlation became significant. The number of TCRs above 1 in 1000 frequency did not change with DPC sensitization; there was no evidence of global repertoire structure alterations. Alopecia, a presumed autoimmune disease, was present in all patients, so the immune response of the patients might differ from that of healthy individuals. A positive correlation was found between the number of PT1 expanded TCRs and patch test score, with significance reached at thresholds 8, 16 and 32 but not 4.

In the case of this clonotype: Its antigen is unknown. No much larger clonotype is one base removed from it; base qualities were not supplied.

The germline V gene (reference sequence) supplies CDR1 DFQATT and CDR2 SNEGSKA. The CDR3 runs 14 amino acids, cysteine and phenylalanine included. The DNA shown is the 42-base CDR3, in frame from base 1. V is reduced by 0 bases and J by 6 bases, leaving a spacing of 15 bases between them. The source is a woman between 50 and 59 years old with alopecia areata. Some clones in this sample may be carry-over from other donors' samples. The sample was whole blood, taken in connection with sensitization to the hapten diphenylcyclopropenone (DPC). The chain joins TRBV20-1 to TRBJ2-7; the D gene cannot be named for sure. For the CDR3, the sequence is CSAREVGGRPEQYF. The sequenced DNA: TGCAGTGCTAGAGAGGTCGGCGGTCGCCCCGAGCAGTACTTC.